The clone carrying this T cell receptor (beta chain) was observed a few times. It was with a sample-barcoded 5' primer and a J-beta primer mix that a second PCR of roughly 7 to 12 cycles was run. TCRdb redid the calling of the 5' RACE reads with MiXCR, one entry per CDR3 protein. The top ten clones hold more than 7.5% of a sample with roughly 700,000 distinct CDR3 sequences, around a quarter of them seen once. The entry originates in a study of blood T cells in healthy people across ages. The sample was also linked to a second study, of T cells of mothers and their children. That investigation notes: Compared with unrelated pairs, related mother-child pairs had slightly higher, non-significant overlap.

The clonotype was recovered from a boy between 10 and 17 years old in good health. The sample taken for sequencing was blood.

In DNA, the CDR3 is TGTGCCAGCAGTGAGCCGGGACTAGCGGAAAACATTCAGTACTTC. Translation: CASSEPGLAENIQYF. The chain employs TRBV28 and TRBJ2-4; 11 bases align to TRBD2. The trim removed 5 bases at V and 5 bases at J, leaving 5 bases unmatched. Germline CDR1 reads MDHEN; CDR2 reads SYDVKM. The CDR3 runs to 15 residues.